This T cell receptor (beta chain) was captured by sequencing in a study of T cell responses to AZD1222 COVID-19 vaccine. Libraries were prepared by immunoSEQ multiplex PCR; TCRdb keeps only in-frame clonotypes and omits some of them. The sample contains around 150,000 clones, 90% of which appear only once. On this clone: Its antigen is unknown.

Study-level findings and limits: Dominant CD4 TCR responses targeted spike regions 160-218 and 743-854. Regions left unmutated in variants are reportedly the target of nearly half of spike-specific TCRs. Females made up more of the donors, who were largely white British, and clonal diversity may have come out too low. Two doses of AZD1222 preceded a rise in Spike-specific TCR breadth and depth.

The TCR comes from an adult in good health. The sample in question was peripheral blood, obtained on day 0 of AZD1222 vaccination.

The CDR3 nucleotides read TGCGCCAGCAGCATCGGCCCGGAGACTGAGCAGTTCTTC. As protein: CASSIGPETEQFF. The rearrangement joins TRBV5-1 to TRBJ2-1; D gene ambiguous. The germline V gene has CDR1 SGHRS and CDR2 YFSETQ. CDR3 size: 13 residues. The V gene lost 4 bases and the J gene lost 9 bases, with 14 bases spanning the gap. The full variable domain, rest sourced from reference TRBV5-1 and TRBJ2-1, is KAGVTQTPRYLIKTRGQQVTLSCSPISGHRSVSWYQQTPGQGLQFLFEYFSETQRNKGNFPGRFSGRQFSNSRSEMNVSTLELGDSALYLCASSIGPETEQFFGPGTRLTVL.